The 11 T cell receptor beta chains in this list originate from one sample, sequenced in a study of cytomegalovirus exposure and HLA in healthy donors. The PCR was carried out with 60 Vbeta primers and 13 Jbeta primers. Repertoires were generated with immunoSEQ multiplex PCR, while TCRdb's copy carries only in-frame clones and drops some. Of approximately 98,000 clones in the sample, about 80% are singletons; the top ten hold roughly 11%. The sequencing sample was made of PBMCs. The receptor source for this set is a man younger than 35 in good health and CMV-seropositive.

This clone was counted between two and nine times. This chain joins TRBV30 and TRBJ2-7; TRBD1 might be the D (7 bases). CDR3 size: 15 residues. V was shortened by 3 bases and J by 5 bases, with 20 bases between the two germline ends. Germline lookup yields CDR1 GTSNPN and CDR2 SVGIG (reference sequence). CDR3 sequence (DNA): TGTGCCTGGAGACTAACCGGGACAGCTAGCGACGAGCAGTACTTC. Translation gives CAWRLTGTASDEQYF.

The gene calls are TRBV9 and TRBJ1-5; 7 nucleotides line up with TRBD1. The CDR3 is 14 amino acids. V shed 5 bases, J shed 5 bases, and the junction held 7 bases outside the gene matches. CDR1 and CDR2 (germline): SGDLS, YYNGEE. The CDR3 protein is CASSAGGEYQPQHF. In DNA form, the CDR3 reads TGTGCCAGCAGTGCAGGGGGAGAATATCAGCCCCAGCATTTT. The full variable domain, rest sourced from reference TRBV9 and TRBJ1-5, is DSGVTQTPKHLITATGQRVTLRCSPRSGDLSVYWYQQSLDQGLQFLIQYYNGEERAKGNILERFSAQQFPDLHSELNLSSLELGDSALYFCASSAGGEYQPQHFGDGTRLSIL.

J is TRBJ1-5 and V is TRBV5-6; tentative D call: TRBD1 (5 bases). The CDR3 totals 15 residues. V lost 3 bases and J 4 bases, leaving 14 bases between the germline ends. CDR1 is SGHDT, CDR2 YYEEEE, per germline. DNA for the CDR3: TGTGCCAGCAGCTCGGGCGCGGGGACGAATCAGCCCCAGCATTTT. Its protein is CASSSGAGTNQPQHF.

The V and J genes are TRBV4-2 and TRBJ2-5, with 16 nucleotides matching TRBD2. With V trimmed by 2 bases and J by 5 bases, 5 bases remained unmatched. The CDR3 sequence is 17 residues long. Germline lookup yields CDR1 LGHNA and CDR2 YNFKEQ. For the CDR3, the DNA is TGTGCCAGCAGCCAATCGGGACTAGCGGGGGGGGGTGAGACCCAGTACTTC. It encodes CASSQSGLAGGGETQYF.

V gene TRBV6-1 combines with J gene TRBJ1-6; no clear D gene. V was pared by 2 bases and J by 10 bases, with 12 bases between. CDR3 length equals 14 residues. Germline V gives CDR1 MNHNS, CDR2 SASEGT. The CDR3 DNA reads TGTGCCAGCAGTGAACTAAAAGAGTGGTCACCCCTCCACTTT. This encodes CASSELKEWSPLHF.

This sequence joins TRBV7-8 and TRBJ1-2; TRBD1 is a possible D gene (6 bases). V was shortened by 5 bases and J by 4 bases, with 8 bases between the two germline ends. Germline V lookup: CDR1 SGHVS, CDR2 FQNEAQ. CDR3 length equals 12 residues. In DNA form, the CDR3 reads TGTGCCAGCAGCCCACAGGGCTATGGCTACACCTTC. It codes for CASSPQGYGYTF.

The chain uses TRBV19 and TRBJ1-5, with D tentatively TRBD1 (6 bases). V lost 1 base and J 2 bases, leaving 6 bases between the germline ends. The CDR3 is 14 amino acids. Germline V gene lookup returns CDR1 LNHDA and CDR2 SQIVND (reference sequence). The CDR3 coding sequence is TGTGCCAGTAGTATAGCAGGGGGCAATCAGCCCCAGCATTTT. Protein sequence: CASSIAGGNQPQHF.

V and J are TRBV27 and TRBJ2-5, with 8 nucleotides matching TRBD2. There are 14 residues in the CDR3. Per germline, CDR1 MNHEY and CDR2 SMNVEV (reference sequence). V dropped 3 bases and J dropped 2; count of bases not matched to a gene: 2. Written as DNA, the CDR3 is TGTGCCAGCAGTTTCGCGGGGGGACAAGAGACCCAGTACTTC. This sequence encodes CASSFAGGQETQYF.

This clone was seen more than once but under ten times. V usage is TRBV10-1 and J usage is TRBJ2-5, with a possible D match to TRBD1 (6 bases). The tail of the sequence fits TRBJ2-7 better, so the J call may be wrong. The CDR3 length is 11 residues. Germline lookup yields CDR1 WNHNN and CDR2 SYGVQD (reference sequence). CDR3 in amino acids: CATGAGGEQYF. Written as DNA, the CDR3 is TGCGCCACAGGGGCAGGTGGCGAGCAGTACTTC.

The rearrangement links TRBV21-1 to TRBJ2-1; no check of the table's D call, TRBD2, against the DNA was made. TRBV21-1 is annotated as a pseudogene. There are 17 residues in the CDR3. CDR3 sequence reads: CASSKYPRWSSYNEQFF. DNA of the CDR3: TGTGCCAGCAGCAAATACCCTAGATGGAGCTCCTACAATGAGCAGTTCTTC.

V gene TRBV27 combines with J gene TRBJ2-2; no definite D call. The CDR3 runs to 14 residues. The V gene's germline CDR1 is MNHEY and CDR2 SMNVEV (reference sequence). V was shortened by 6 bases and J by 5 bases, with 13 bases between the two germline ends. In nucleotides, the CDR3 is TGTGCCAGCAGGACCCGCCTAGGAACCGGGGAGCTGTTTTTT. It encodes CASRTRLGTGELFF.